This T cell receptor (beta chain) stems from a study of blood T cell repertoires in COVID-19. About the study: Nucleic acid was either cDNA or gDNA, and it came from T cells, B-cell-depleted T cells, or PBMCs.

Those enrolled in Seattle joined during active infection and were followed longitudinally afterward. Looked up from germline, CDR1 is SNHLY and CDR2 is FYNNEI. The CDR3 runs to 15 residues. V lost 6 bases and J 7 bases, leaving 21 bases between the germline ends. Profiled with immunoSEQ multiplex PCR; TCRdb holds only in-frame clones, not every one. The sample yields 200,000 to 250,000 clones, 82% seen once. This clonotype was obtained from a woman aged 80 or over with COVID-19, enrolled during active disease. What was sequenced was peripheral blood. The chain is built from TRBV2 and TRBJ1-2; D is perhaps TRBD1 (6 bases). For the CDR3, the DNA is TGTGCCAGCAGAGACACAGGGATTGGGGTTACTGGCTACACCTTC. Its protein is CASRDTGIGVTGYTF.